The clone carrying this T cell receptor beta chain has a single count. Antigen unknown. Template switching added a universal primer site; cDNA carried unique molecular identifiers. Via MiXCR, TCRdb re-called the 5' RACE reads, giving one row per CDR3 protein. The sample has roughly 750,000 distinct CDR3 sequences, around 21% seen once. This specimen belongs to a study of identical twins. The CDR3 is made up of 14 amino acids. Germline V lookup: CDR1 MNHNS, CDR2 SASEGT. V dropped 7 bases and J dropped 6 bases, with 19 bases sitting between them. Points from the study as a whole: Twin sharing of out-of-frame TCR alpha was underestimated by models in monozygotic pairs.

These data also featured in a second study, about T cells expressing NK-cell markers. Turning to that study: The CD3+CD56-NKG2C+ fraction of a handful of donors was likewise dominated by these clonotypes.

Sequencing used PBMCs. This receptor was taken from a woman under 30 in good health. This rearrangement joins TRBV6-1 to TRBJ2-7, with D tentatively TRBD2 (5 bases). CDR3 sequence (DNA): TGTGCCAGCACCGGGCGGGTAGCAGGTTCCGAGCAGTACTTC. This gives the protein CASTGRVAGSEQYF.